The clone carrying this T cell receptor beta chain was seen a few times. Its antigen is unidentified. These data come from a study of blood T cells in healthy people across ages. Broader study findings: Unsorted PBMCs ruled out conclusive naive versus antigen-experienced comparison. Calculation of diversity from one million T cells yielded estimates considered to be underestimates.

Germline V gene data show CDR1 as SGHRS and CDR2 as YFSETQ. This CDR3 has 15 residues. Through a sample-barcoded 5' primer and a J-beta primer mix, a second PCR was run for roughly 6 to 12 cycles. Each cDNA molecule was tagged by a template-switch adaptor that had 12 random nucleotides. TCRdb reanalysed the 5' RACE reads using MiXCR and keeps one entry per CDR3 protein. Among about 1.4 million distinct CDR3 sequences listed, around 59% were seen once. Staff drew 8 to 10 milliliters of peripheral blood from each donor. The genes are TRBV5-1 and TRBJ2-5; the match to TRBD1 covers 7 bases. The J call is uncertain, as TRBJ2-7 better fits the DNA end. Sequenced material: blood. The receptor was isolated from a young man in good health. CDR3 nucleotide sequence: TGCGCCAGCAGCTTGGGGGCTACAGGGGCCTACGAGCAGTACTTC. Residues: CASSLGATGAYEQYF.